Sequencing of this TCR beta chain was carried out in a study of T-cell reconstitution after alpha-beta-depleted transplantation in children. Whole-study results and caveats: Most T-cell counts and diversity one year after the transplant came from T cells that were newly produced.

This clonotype was seen a few times. As yet, its antigen is unknown. Unique molecular identifiers featured in how the TCRbeta library was prepared. Each CDR3 protein gets one entry after TCRdb re-called the PCR reads with MiXCR. Counted here are fewer than 400,000 distinct CDR3 sequences, 23% occurring once; the ten biggest clones make up approximately 10%. The germline V gene has CDR1 DFQATT and CDR2 SNEGSKA (reference sequence). This CDR3 has 14 amino acids. Deletions cut 2 bases from V and 6 bases from J, with 13 bases between. The receptor's source is a male patient aged 5 to 17 who had a stem cell transplant for acute lymphoblastic leukemia, so the T cells may come from the graft donor. Source: PBMCs, mostly from graft donor cells, taken 180 days after TCRalphabeta/CD19-depleted stem cell transplant. V gene TRBV20-1 combines with J gene TRBJ2-2, with D unclear. CDR3 coding DNA: TGCAGTGCTAGAAGATACCCGTCCCCCGGGGAGCTGTTTTTT. This translates into CSARRYPSPGELFF.